The 12 T cell receptor beta chains presented below share a single source sample, sequenced in a study of T cells in Graves' hyperthyroidism and ophthalmopathy (dated by TCRdb to between 2018 and 2020). The library was built by means of multiplex PCR. Sequencing instrument: Illumina HiSeq 2000. TCR beta CDR3 regions were amplified from RNA transcripts. A first-round RT-PCR of the TCR CDR3 used the HTBI primer set with the Qiagen OneStep RT-PCR kit. The public reads were quality trimmed at Q25 with fastp and then assembled into clones with MiXCR by TCRdb, keeping productive beta chains. Identical CDR3 proteins give one entry, which carries the most common genes and DNA. The sample table lists 610,000 or so distinct CDR3 sequences, around 42% of them with a count of one. In total, the top ten clones hold roughly 8.2% of the sample. Sequencing was carried out using peripheral blood or thyroid tissue (not recorded which). These receptors all come from a woman aged 18-29 years with Graves' hyperthyroidism.

This clonotype was found many times. V is TRBV20-1 and J is TRBJ2-5; 14 bases map to TRBD2. Trimming took 6 bases from V and 2 from J; bases not matched to a gene: 2. Germline V gene data show CDR1 as DFQATT and CDR2 as SNEGSKA (reference sequence). The CDR3 covers 14 residues. The DNA of the CDR3 is TGCAGTGCCGGGACTAGCGGGAGTCAAGAGACCCAGTACTTC. Amino acids: CSAGTSGSQETQYF.

This clonotype was seen at least ten times. The chain couples TRBV10-3 to TRBJ2-7; 8 bases align to TRBD2. CDR1 is ENHRY, CDR2 SYGVKD, per germline. This CDR3 is built from 13 residues. The V segment lost 9 bases and the J segment 5 bases; nucleotides outside the gene matches: 9. CDR3: CAITPGLGDEQYF. DNA for the CDR3: TGTGCCATAACACCGGGACTAGGAGACGAGCAGTACTTC.

This clonotype was counted at least ten times. The CDR3 coding sequence is TGTGCCACCAGTGACCCAGGGGGCTCCTATGGCTACACCTTC. It is translated as CATSDPGGSYGYTF. V and J are TRBV24-1 and TRBJ1-2; TRBD1 matches 8 bases. This CDR3 is built from 14 residues. Germline trimming cut 4 bases from V and 4 bases from J; bases unmatched to any gene: 4. Germline V gene lookup returns CDR1 KGHDR and CDR2 SFDVKD.

This clonotype was observed many times. The V and J genes are TRBV7-3 and TRBJ1-2; D is unresolved. Germline values: CDR1 SGHTA, CDR2 FQGTGA. V lost 3 bases, J lost 5 bases, and 13 bases lay in between. The CDR3 is 14 amino acids. The CDR3 nucleotides are TGTGCCAGCAGCTTCACGAAGGGCGGGTATGGCTACACCTTC. Its protein product is CASSFTKGGYGYTF.

This sequence joins TRBV7-9 and TRBJ1-4; D is ambiguous. This CDR3 contains 17 residues. V lost 5 bases and J 0 bases, leaving 16 bases between the germline ends. Germline-derived CDR1 and CDR2 are SEHNR and FQNEAQ (reference sequence). The CDR3 nucleotides are TGTGCCAGCAGCCCGGGAGTTACCCTTGCAACTAATGAAAAACTGTTTTTT. Translating it yields CASSPGVTLATNEKLFF.

This clonotype was recorded at least ten times. V and J are TRBV7-6 and TRBJ2-5, with a weak D call TRBD1 (6 bases). CDR1 SGHVS and CDR2 FNYEAQ come from the germline V gene. CDR3 length: 12 residues. Trimming cost V 5 bases and J 10 bases, with 14 bases left between them. CDR3 loop: CASSHGTGHQYF. The CDR3 DNA is TGTGCCAGCAGCCATGGGACGGGACACCAGTACTTC.

This chain uses TRBV3-1 with TRBJ1-3; TRBD1 might be the D (6 bases). V lost 1 base and J lost 2, with 9 bases in between. This CDR3 has 15 residues. CDR1 is LGHDT and CDR2 is YNNKEL in the germline V gene (reference sequence). CDR3 residues: CASSQGPGAGNTIYF. The CDR3 bases are TGTGCCAGCAGCCAAGGTCCAGGGGCTGGAAACACCATATATTTT.

This clonotype was seen a single time. The V call is TRBV6-6, the J call TRBJ2-7; D might be TRBD2 (6 bases). Trimming removed 8 bases from V and 7 bases from J, with 18 bases in between. The CDR3 consists of 13 residues. Germline loops: CDR1 MNHNY, CDR2 SVGAGI (reference sequence). The CDR3 nucleotides read TGTGCCAGCTATAGCGGTGAAAGAAATGAGCAGTACTTC. It is translated as CASYSGERNEQYF.

A remark on this clonotype: One end of the junction fails to match germline, which may point to a read error. The CDR3 region has the DNA TGCGCCAACAGCCATCCCGGGACAGGGGAGAAGGAGACCCAGTACTTC. Protein: CANSHPGTGEKETQYF. The chain recombines TRBV4-1 with TRBJ2-5, with 10 bases that match TRBD1. The CDR3 runs 16 residues. Germline CDR1 is MGHRA and CDR2 is YSYEKL.

In the case of this clonotype: This CDR3 fails to terminate in the conserved phenylalanine or tryptophan, so it likely reflects a read error. The CDR3 nucleotides are TGCAGTACTCGGACTAGCGGGAGGGCCCCATCCTACGAGCAGTACCTC. Translating gives CSTRTSGRAPSYEQYL. The chain uses TRBV20-1 and TRBJ2-7; TRBD2 matches at 15 bases. The V and J ends lost 8 bases and 1 base, in that order; junction bases with no gene match: 9. This CDR3 has 16 residues. Per germline, CDR1 DFQATT and CDR2 SNEGSKA (reference sequence).

This clonotype has just a few counts. V is TRBV2 and J is TRBJ2-5; D perhaps matches TRBD2 (5 bases). This CDR3 has 13 residues. V was clipped by 6 bases and J by 3 bases, with 11 bases between them. CDR1 is SNHLY, CDR2 FYNNEI, per germline. The CDR3 nucleotides are TGTGCCAGCAGGGACGGACTCAAAGAGACCCAGTACTTC. Translated: CASRDGLKETQYF.

This clonotype was observed at least ten times. The chain is built from TRBV7-3 and TRBJ1-1; no clear D. The CDR3 contains 13 residues. Trimming pared 2 bases from V and 3 bases from J, leaving 7 bases between. CDR1 SGHTA and CDR2 FQGTGA come from the germline V gene. CDR3 in DNA: TGTGCCAGCAGCTTACAGAGGGACACTGAAGCTTTCTTT. Encoded protein: CASSLQRDTEAFF.